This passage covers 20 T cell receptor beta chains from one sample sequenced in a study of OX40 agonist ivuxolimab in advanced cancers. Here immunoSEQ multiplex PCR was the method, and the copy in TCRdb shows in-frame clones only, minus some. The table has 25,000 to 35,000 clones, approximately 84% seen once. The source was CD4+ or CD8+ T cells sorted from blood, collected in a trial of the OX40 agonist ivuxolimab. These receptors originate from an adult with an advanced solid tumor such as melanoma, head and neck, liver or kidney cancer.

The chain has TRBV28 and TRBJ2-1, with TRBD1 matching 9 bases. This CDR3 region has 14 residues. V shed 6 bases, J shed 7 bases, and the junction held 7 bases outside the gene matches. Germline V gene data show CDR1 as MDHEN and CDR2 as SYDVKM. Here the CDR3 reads CASSSTGGGNEQFF. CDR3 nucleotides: TGTGCCAGCAGCTCGACAGGGGGTGGGAATGAGCAGTTCTTC. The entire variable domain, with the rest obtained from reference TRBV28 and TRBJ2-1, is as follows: DVKVTQSSRYLVKRTGEKVFLECVQDMDHENMFWYRQDPGLGLRLIYFSYDVKMKEKGDIPEGYSVSREKKERFSLILESASTNQTSMYLCASSSTGGGNEQFFGPGTRLTVL.

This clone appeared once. CDR3 coding DNA: TGTGCCAGCCGAGGGGACAATCAGCCCCAGCATTTT. The encoded protein is CASRGDNQPQHF. The chain joins TRBV18 to TRBJ1-5; D might be TRBD1 (5 bases). Trimming removed 8 bases at V and 3 bases at J, with 8 bases between. The germline CDR1 and CDR2 sequences are KGHSH and LQKENI. CDR3 size: 12 residues.

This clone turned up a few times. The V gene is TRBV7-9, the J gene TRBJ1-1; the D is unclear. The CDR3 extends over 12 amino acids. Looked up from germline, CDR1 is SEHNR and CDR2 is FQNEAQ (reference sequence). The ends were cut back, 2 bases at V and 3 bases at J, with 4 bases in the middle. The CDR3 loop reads CASSLLDTEAFF. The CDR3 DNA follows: TGTGCCAGCAGCTTACTAGACACTGAAGCTTTCTTT. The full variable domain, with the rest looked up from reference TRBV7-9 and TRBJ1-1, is DTGVSQNPRHKITKRGQNVTFRCDPISEHNRLYWYRQTLGQGPEFLTYFQNEAQLEKSRLLSDRFSAERPKGSFSTLEIQRTEQGDSAMYLCASSLLDTEAFFGQGTRLTVV.

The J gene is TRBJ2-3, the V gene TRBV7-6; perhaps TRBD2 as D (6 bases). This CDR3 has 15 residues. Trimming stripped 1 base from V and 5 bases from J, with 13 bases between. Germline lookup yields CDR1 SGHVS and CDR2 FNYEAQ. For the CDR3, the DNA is TGTGCCAGCAGCTTAGTGGGAGGAGGGAGAGATACGCAGTATTTT. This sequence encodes CASSLVGGGRDTQYF.

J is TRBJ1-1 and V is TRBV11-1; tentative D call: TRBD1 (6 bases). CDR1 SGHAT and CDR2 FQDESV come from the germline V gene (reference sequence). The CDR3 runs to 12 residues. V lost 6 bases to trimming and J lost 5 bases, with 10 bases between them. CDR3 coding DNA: TGTGCCAGCAGACAGGGTTGGACTGAAGCTTTCTTT. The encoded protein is CASRQGWTEAFF.

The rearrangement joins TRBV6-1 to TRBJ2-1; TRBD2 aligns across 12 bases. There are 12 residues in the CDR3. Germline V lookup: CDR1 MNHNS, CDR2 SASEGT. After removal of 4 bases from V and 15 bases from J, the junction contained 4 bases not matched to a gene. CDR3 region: CASSGLAGVLFF. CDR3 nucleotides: TGTGCCAGCAGTGGACTAGCGGGGGTTTTGTTCTTC.

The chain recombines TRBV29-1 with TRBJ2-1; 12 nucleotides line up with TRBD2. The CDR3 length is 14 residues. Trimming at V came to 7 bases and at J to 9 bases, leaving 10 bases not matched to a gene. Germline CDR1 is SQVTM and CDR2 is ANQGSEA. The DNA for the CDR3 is TGCAGCGCTAAACTAGCGGGGGGTTTGGGTGAGCAGTTCTTC. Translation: CSAKLAGGLGEQFF.

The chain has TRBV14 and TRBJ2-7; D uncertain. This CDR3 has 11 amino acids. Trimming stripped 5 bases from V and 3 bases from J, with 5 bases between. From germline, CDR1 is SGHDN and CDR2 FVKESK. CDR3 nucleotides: TGTGCCAGCAGCGCCAACTACGAGCAGTACTTC. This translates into CASSANYEQYF.

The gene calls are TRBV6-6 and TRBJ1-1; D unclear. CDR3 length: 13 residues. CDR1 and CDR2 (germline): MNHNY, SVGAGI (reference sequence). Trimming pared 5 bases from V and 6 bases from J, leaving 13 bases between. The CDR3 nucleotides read TGTGCCAGCAGTCTGGTAACACAGTCTGAAGCTTTCTTT. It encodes CASSLVTQSEAFF.

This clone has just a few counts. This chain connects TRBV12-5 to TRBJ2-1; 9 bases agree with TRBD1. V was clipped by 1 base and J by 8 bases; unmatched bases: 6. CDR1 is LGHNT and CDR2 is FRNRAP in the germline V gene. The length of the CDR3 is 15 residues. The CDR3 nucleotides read TGTGCTAGTGGTTTGGCCGGGACAGGGTTCGATGAGCAGTTCTTC. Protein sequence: CASGLAGTGFDEQFF.

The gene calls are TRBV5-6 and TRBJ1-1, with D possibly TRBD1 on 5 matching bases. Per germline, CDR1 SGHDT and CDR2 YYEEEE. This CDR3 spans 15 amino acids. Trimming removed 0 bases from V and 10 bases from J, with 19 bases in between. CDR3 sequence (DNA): TGTGCCAGCAGCTTGGGTTTCGCGGGCAAAGGGGCAGCTTTCTTT. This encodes CASSLGFAGKGAAFF.

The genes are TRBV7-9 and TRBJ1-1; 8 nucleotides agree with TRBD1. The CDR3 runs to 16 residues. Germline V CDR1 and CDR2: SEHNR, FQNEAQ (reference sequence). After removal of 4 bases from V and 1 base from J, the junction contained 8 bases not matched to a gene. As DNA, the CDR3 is TGTGCCAGCAGCTCGACGAGGGACAGGCAGAACACTGAAGCTTTCTTT. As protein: CASSSTRDRQNTEAFF.

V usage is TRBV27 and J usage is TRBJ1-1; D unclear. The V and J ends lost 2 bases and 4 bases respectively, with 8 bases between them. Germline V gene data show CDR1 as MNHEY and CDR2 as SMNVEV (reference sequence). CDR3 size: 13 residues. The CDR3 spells CASSLAWATEAFF. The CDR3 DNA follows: TGTGCCAGCAGTTTAGCCTGGGCCACTGAAGCTTTCTTT.

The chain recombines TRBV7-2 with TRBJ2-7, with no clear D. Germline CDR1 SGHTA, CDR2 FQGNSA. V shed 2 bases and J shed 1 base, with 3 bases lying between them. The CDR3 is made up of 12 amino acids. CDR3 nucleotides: TGTGCCAGCAGCTTATCATCCTACGAGCAGTACTTC. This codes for CASSLSSYEQYF.

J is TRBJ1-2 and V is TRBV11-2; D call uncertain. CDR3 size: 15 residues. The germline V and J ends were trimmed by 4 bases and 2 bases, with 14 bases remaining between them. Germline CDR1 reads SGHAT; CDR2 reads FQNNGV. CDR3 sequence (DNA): TGTGCCAGCAGCTCCCCCCAGAGAAGCAACTATGGCTACACCTTC. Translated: CASSSPQRSNYGYTF.

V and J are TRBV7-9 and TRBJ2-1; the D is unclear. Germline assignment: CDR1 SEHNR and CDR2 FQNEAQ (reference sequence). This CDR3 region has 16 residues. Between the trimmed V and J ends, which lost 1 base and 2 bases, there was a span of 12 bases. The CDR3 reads CASSLDGVGPYNEQFF. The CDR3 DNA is TGTGCCAGCAGCTTAGATGGGGTAGGGCCCTACAATGAGCAGTTCTTC.

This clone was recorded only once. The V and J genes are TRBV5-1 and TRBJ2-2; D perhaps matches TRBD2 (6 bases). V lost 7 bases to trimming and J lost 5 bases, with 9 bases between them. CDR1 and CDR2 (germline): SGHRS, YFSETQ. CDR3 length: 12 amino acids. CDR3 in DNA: TGCGCCAGCGTTGGGGGGACCGGGGAGCTGTTTTTT. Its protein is CASVGGTGELFF.

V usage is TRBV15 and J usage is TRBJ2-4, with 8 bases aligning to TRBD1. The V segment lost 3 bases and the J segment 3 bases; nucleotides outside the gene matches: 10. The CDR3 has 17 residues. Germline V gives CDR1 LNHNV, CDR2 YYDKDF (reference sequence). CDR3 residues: CATSSGDRGHDKNIQYF. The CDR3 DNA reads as TGTGCCACCAGCAGTGGTGACAGGGGCCACGACAAAAACATTCAGTACTTC.

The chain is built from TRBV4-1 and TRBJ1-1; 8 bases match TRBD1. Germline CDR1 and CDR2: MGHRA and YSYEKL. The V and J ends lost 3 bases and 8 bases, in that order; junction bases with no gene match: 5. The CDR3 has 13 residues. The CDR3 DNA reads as TGCGCCAGCAGCCACACCAGGGGGCGCGAAGCTTTCTTT. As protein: CASSHTRGREAFF.

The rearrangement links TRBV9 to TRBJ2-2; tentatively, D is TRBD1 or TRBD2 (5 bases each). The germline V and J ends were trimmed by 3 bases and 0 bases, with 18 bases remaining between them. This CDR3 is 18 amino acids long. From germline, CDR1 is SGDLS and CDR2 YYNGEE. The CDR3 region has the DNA TGTGCCAGCAGCGACCCAGGCCTGGGACGAGCGAACACCGGGGAGCTGTTTTTT. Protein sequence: CASSDPGLGRANTGELFF.